A single sample gave rise to the 5 T cell receptor beta chains below, sequenced in a study of shared clonotypes between healthy human individuals (dated by TCRdb to the early 2020s). Libraries came from the immunoSEQ multiplex PCR assay. TCRdb carries this immuneACCESS record with in-frame sequences only. Its versions omit some clonotypes, under half of them owing to an unresolved V gene in the studies checked, with the rest unexplained. The sample table shows 850,000 to 1,200,000 clones, and about 77% are seen once. The ten largest clones represent roughly 1.5% of the sample. Sequenced: memory CD4+ T cells sorted from blood. The cell subset or site label on this specimen signifies: CD45RA-negative fraction. The receptor source for this set is a man aged 18 to 35 in good health.

The chain uses TRBV5-1 and TRBJ2-2; 8 bases agree with TRBD1. CDR1 SGHRS and CDR2 YFSETQ come from the germline V gene. The CDR3 sequence is 15 residues long. Trimming took 5 bases from V and 7 from J; bases not matched to a gene: 10. The CDR3 protein is CASRPAGGSIGELFF. In nucleotides, the CDR3 is TGCGCCAGCAGACCGGCAGGGGGCTCTATCGGGGAGCTGTTTTTT. Using reference TRBV5-1 and TRBJ2-2 for the parts outside the CDR3, the full variable domain is KAGVTQTPRYLIKTRGQQVTLSCSPISGHRSVSWYQQTPGQGLQFLFEYFSETQRNKGNFPGRFSGRQFSNSRSEMNVSTLELGDSALYLCASRPAGGSIGELFFGEGSRLTVL.

This chain uses TRBV4-3 with TRBJ2-3; possibly TRBD1 for D (6 bases). The CDR3 sequence is 17 residues long. From germline, CDR1 is LGHNA and CDR2 YSLEER. The V end lost 0 bases, the J end lost 1 base, and 14 bases lay between the germline ends. As DNA, the CDR3 is TGCGCCAGCAGCCAAGATGACCAGGCAGGGGGCACAGATACGCAGTATTTT. The encoded protein is CASSQDDQAGGTDTQYF.

The CDR3 DNA is TGTGCCAGCAGTGGACCGGGACAGGGGGGGAAAAGCACAGATACGCAGTATTTT. Translation: CASSGPGQGGKSTDTQYF. The chain has TRBV2 and TRBJ2-3, with 11 bases that match TRBD1. The CDR3 is 18 amino acids. Germline V gene lookup returns CDR1 SNHLY and CDR2 FYNNEI. V lost 4 bases and J lost 0; bases outside the gene matches: 9.

This clone appeared a few times. The rearrangement uses TRBV23-1 and TRBJ2-2; D ambiguous. TRBV23-1 is sorted into the ORF group, with uncertain function. This CDR3 comprises 16 residues. V lost 1 base and J 1 base, leaving 10 bases between the germline ends. CDR3 sequence reads: CASSQYGERNTGELFF. CDR3 sequence (DNA): TGCGCCAGCAGTCAATATGGGGAAAGGAACACCGGGGAGCTGTTTTTT.

Comment on this clone: Other nucleotide sequences from this sample produce the same CDR3. The V call is TRBV18, the J call TRBJ2-7, with 14 bases matching TRBD2. This CDR3 region has 16 residues. V shed 2 bases, J shed 0 bases, and the junction held 0 bases outside the gene matches. Per the germline V gene, CDR1 is KGHSH and CDR2 is LQKENI. Here the CDR3 DNA reads TGTGCCAGCTCACCAGGGACTAGCGGGGGCTCCTACGAGCAGTACTTC. This codes for CASSPGTSGGSYEQYF.